This T cell receptor (beta chain) comes out of a study of blood T cell repertoires in COVID-19. Clones were read by immunoSEQ multiplex PCR, and TCRdb kept only the in-frame ones, dropping some. The repertoire holds about 200,000 clones, with around 83% as singletons. V lost 5 bases, J lost 5 bases, and 12 bases lay in between. The CDR3 totals 13 residues. Germline-derived CDR1 and CDR2 are MDHEN and SYDVKM. This TCR was sampled from a woman older than 75 with acute or convalescent COVID-19. The sequenced material came from peripheral blood. The J gene is TRBJ1-2, the V gene TRBV28; maybe TRBD1 (5 bases). The CDR3 is CASSPRDRYGYTF. The CDR3 nucleotides read TGTGCCAGCAGTCCCCGAGACAGATATGGCTACACCTTC.